A single sample gave rise to the 28 T cell receptor beta chains below, sequenced in a study of T cells in localized non-small cell lung cancer. Assay: immunoSEQ multiplex PCR; the TCRdb copy retains only in-frame clones and omits some. The top ten clones hold around 2.5% of a sample with 23,000 or so clones, roughly 92% of them seen once. The sequences come from peripheral blood, collected before any cancer treatment. The receptors derive from a woman aged 40 to 75 with stage I lung adenocarcinoma.

This rearrangement joins TRBV28 to TRBJ1-5; maybe TRBD1 (5 bases). Trimming took off 2 bases at V and 0 bases at J, with 20 bases between the two ends. The CDR3 runs 19 residues. The germline V gene encodes CDR1 MDHEN and CDR2 SYDVKM. CDR3: CASSLIGRIGASSNQPQHF. The CDR3 bases are TGTGCCAGCAGTTTAATTGGGCGGATCGGGGCTTCTAGCAATCAGCCCCAGCATTTT. The full variable domain, with the rest looked up from reference TRBV28 and TRBJ1-5, is DVKVTQSSRYLVKRTGEKVFLECVQDMDHENMFWYRQDPGLGLRLIYFSYDVKMKEKGDIPEGYSVSREKKERFSLILESASTNQTSMYLCASSLIGRIGASSNQPQHFGDGTRLSIL.

This rearrangement joins TRBV7-9 to TRBJ2-2; D is uncertain. The germline CDR1 and CDR2 sequences are SEHNR and FQNEAQ (reference sequence). The CDR3 loop spans 13 amino acids. V gave up 6 bases and J gave up 6 bases, with 11 bases separating them. The CDR3 reads CASSPLGSGELFF. The CDR3 nucleotides are TGTGCCAGCAGTCCCTTGGGTTCCGGGGAGCTGTTTTTT. Looking up the rest from reference TRBV7-9 and TRBJ2-2 gives the full variable domain: DTGVSQNPRHKITKRGQNVTFRCDPISEHNRLYWYRQTLGQGPEFLTYFQNEAQLEKSRLLSDRFSAERPKGSFSTLEIQRTEQGDSAMYLCASSPLGSGELFFGEGSRLTVL.

This chain joins TRBV11-2 and TRBJ2-1; 10 positions agree with TRBD2. Germline CDR1 and CDR2: SGHAT and FQNNGV. The ends lost 2 bases at V and 9 bases at J; junction bases unmatched: 7. The CDR3 covers 15 residues. As DNA, the CDR3 is TGTGCCAGCAGCTTAACAACCCTAGCGGGAGTTGAGCAGTTCTTC. Translated, it gives CASSLTTLAGVEQFF.

The genes are TRBV19 and TRBJ2-2; D is unresolved. Germline lookup yields CDR1 LNHDA and CDR2 SQIVND (reference sequence). The CDR3 has 13 amino acids. V gave up 3 bases and J gave up 7 bases, with 9 bases separating them. CDR3 loop: CASSISASGELFF. The CDR3 DNA is TGTGCCAGTAGTATTTCGGCGAGCGGGGAGCTGTTTTTT.

This clone appeared once. V gene TRBV6-1 combines with J gene TRBJ2-2; D not resolved. Germline V gene data show CDR1 as MNHNS and CDR2 as SASEGT. The CDR3 contains 14 residues. The germline V and J ends were trimmed by 6 bases and 2 bases, with 10 bases remaining between them. CDR3 sequence (DNA): TGTGCCAGCAGAACACTGTTCAACACCGGGGAGCTGTTTTTT. The encoded protein is CASRTLFNTGELFF.

The rearrangement uses TRBV27 and TRBJ2-7, with 9 positions matching TRBD2. J lost 3 bases, V lost 2 bases, and 8 bases had no gene match. The CDR3 is 16 amino acids. Per germline, CDR1 MNHEY and CDR2 SMNVEV (reference sequence). The CDR3 coding sequence is TGTGCCAGCAGTTTAAAAAGGGGCGGGAGGGTCTACGAGCAGTACTTC. Translating gives CASSLKRGGRVYEQYF.

J is TRBJ1-2 and V is TRBV13; TRBD1 aligns across 7 bases. The V gene's germline CDR1 is PRHDT and CDR2 FYEKMQ (reference sequence). The J segment lost 6 bases and the V segment lost 5 bases, leaving 9 bases of the junction unmatched. The CDR3 has 14 amino acids. This chain's CDR3 is CASSGRQGLDGYTF. The CDR3 bases are TGTGCCAGCAGCGGGCGACAGGGTTTAGATGGCTACACCTTC.

This sequence joins TRBV7-9 and TRBJ2-6, with D possibly TRBD1 on 6 matching bases. In germline, CDR1 is SEHNR, CDR2 FQNEAQ (reference sequence). The ends were cut back, 1 base at V and 0 bases at J, with 10 bases in the middle. There are 17 residues in the CDR3. CDR3 amino acids: CASSLGTAASGANVLTF. The CDR3 coding sequence is TGTGCCAGCAGCTTAGGGACAGCCGCCTCTGGGGCCAACGTCCTGACTTTC.

The V and J genes are TRBV7-9 and TRBJ2-1; 7 bases line up with TRBD2. CDR1 is SEHNR, CDR2 FQNEAQ, per germline (reference sequence). V was pared by 2 bases and J by 3 bases, with 4 bases of the junction left unmatched. CDR3 length: 15 amino acids. DNA of the CDR3: TGTGCCAGCAGCTTACTAGGACTAGACTACAATGAGCAGTTCTTC. It encodes CASSLLGLDYNEQFF.

The chain is built from TRBV14 and TRBJ1-3; 8 bases agree with TRBD1. J gave up 0 bases and V 1 base, and 8 bases lay outside the gene matches. The germline CDR1 and CDR2 sequences are SGHDN and FVKESK. The CDR3 totals 18 residues. The CDR3 region is CASSQADRGTLSGNTIYF. CDR3 sequence (DNA): TGTGCCAGCAGCCAAGCAGACAGGGGCACCCTCTCTGGAAACACCATATATTTT. The variable domain in full, with the rest retrieved from reference TRBV14 and TRBJ1-3, is EAGVTQFPSHSVIEKGQTVTLRCDPISGHDNLYWYRRVMGKEIKFLLHFVKESKQDESGMPNNRFLAERTGGTYSTLKVQPAELEDSGVYFCASSQADRGTLSGNTIYFGEGSWLTVV.

The chain employs TRBV6-5 and TRBJ2-7; TRBD2 matches at 7 bases. Germline lookup yields CDR1 MNHEY and CDR2 SVGAGI. This CDR3 is built from 14 residues. J was trimmed by 7 bases and V by 0 bases; bases with no gene match: 6. The CDR3 region is CASSYSGLGGEQYF. As DNA, the CDR3 is TGTGCCAGCAGTTACTCTGGGTTGGGAGGGGAGCAGTACTTC.

This clone has only a few counts. This rearrangement joins TRBV28 to TRBJ2-7; D perhaps matches TRBD2 (6 bases). CDR1 and CDR2 from the germline V gene are MDHEN and SYDVKM. V lost 4 bases, J lost 3 bases, and 13 bases lay in between. This CDR3 has 14 residues. CDR3 protein: CASSSGEKIYEQYF. The CDR3 coding sequence is TGTGCCAGCAGTTCGGGGGAGAAAATCTACGAGCAGTACTTC.

The chain couples TRBV20-1 to TRBJ2-1; TRBD1 might be the D (6 bases). The germline V gene has CDR1 DFQATT and CDR2 SNEGSKA (reference sequence). V shed 5 bases and J shed 4 bases, with 6 bases lying between them. This CDR3 has 11 residues. CDR3 coding DNA: TGCAGTGCTGGACAGTACAATGAGCAGTTCTTC. This translates into CSAGQYNEQFF.

The V and J genes are TRBV6-5 and TRBJ2-1; tentative D call: TRBD2 (6 bases). V lost 6 bases and J lost 7, with 7 bases in between. Germline values: CDR1 MNHEY, CDR2 SVGAGI. The CDR3 runs to 11 residues. DNA for the CDR3: TGTGCCAGCAGGGGAGGTAATGAGCAGTTCTTC. Protein: CASRGGNEQFF.

The chain recombines TRBV27 with TRBJ1-2; a weak D match, TRBD1 (5 bases). Germline loops: CDR1 MNHEY, CDR2 SMNVEV (reference sequence). The V end was cut by 3 bases, the J end by 4 bases, with 12 bases between. This CDR3 has 14 amino acids. In DNA form, the CDR3 reads TGTGCCAGCAGTTTGAATGCAGGGTTCTATGGCTACACCTTC. Translated: CASSLNAGFYGYTF.

V usage is TRBV30 and J usage is TRBJ1-3; D unresolved. V dropped 1 base and J dropped 0 bases, with 4 bases sitting between them. This CDR3 contains 13 residues. Germline V gene lookup returns CDR1 GTSNPN and CDR2 SVGIG (reference sequence). The CDR3, as DNA: TGTGCCTGGAGTGACAGCTCTGGAAACACCATATATTTT. Its protein is CAWSDSSGNTIYF.

The genes are TRBV29-1 and TRBJ2-3, with a weak D call TRBD1 (5 bases). Looked up from germline, CDR1 is SQVTM and CDR2 is ANQGSEA. The V end lost 8 bases, the J end lost 0 bases, and 9 bases lay between the germline ends. The length of the CDR3 is 12 residues. The DNA for the CDR3 is TGCAGCACGAGGACAAGCACAGATACGCAGTATTTT. Its protein product is CSTRTSTDTQYF.

This rearrangement joins TRBV28 to TRBJ1-2, with D perhaps TRBD1 (5 bases). The CDR3 has 15 residues. CDR1 and CDR2 from the germline V gene are MDHEN and SYDVKM. V was pared by 6 bases and J by 1 base, with 15 bases between. The CDR3: CASRIATDFNYGYTF. The CDR3 DNA follows: TGTGCCAGCAGGATTGCGACAGACTTTAACTATGGCTACACCTTC.

The CDR3 is CASSQGRYNSPLHF. The CDR3 region has the DNA TGTGCCAGCAGCCAAGGGAGGTATAATTCACCCCTCCACTTT. V usage is TRBV14 and J usage is TRBJ1-6; D is unresolved. This CDR3 has 14 residues. The germline V gene has CDR1 SGHDN and CDR2 FVKESK. Trimming cost V 1 base and J 4 bases, with 5 bases left between them.

The V and J genes are TRBV4-2 and TRBJ1-5; TRBD1 might be the D (5 bases). The CDR3 is 16 residues long. CDR1 LGHNA and CDR2 YNFKEQ come from the germline V gene. Trimming pared 4 bases from V and 0 bases from J, leaving 13 bases between. CDR3 loop: CASSPGSFLSNQPQHF. CDR3 DNA sequence: TGTGCCAGCAGCCCAGGGAGCTTCCTTAGCAATCAGCCCCAGCATTTT.

The chain combines TRBV10-3 with TRBJ1-3; D is ambiguous. The CDR3 is made up of 14 amino acids. With 3 bases removed from V and 0 bases from J, the gap between germline ends came to 6 bases. CDR1 is ENHRY and CDR2 is SYGVKD in the germline V gene. CDR3 in amino acids: CAISDRDSGNTIYF. CDR3 nucleotides: TGTGCCATCAGTGATAGGGACTCTGGAAACACCATATATTTT.

The V and J genes are TRBV18 and TRBJ2-1; TRBD1 matches at 10 bases. With V trimmed by 6 bases and J by 4 bases, 9 bases remained unmatched. The CDR3 contains 16 residues. The V gene's germline CDR1 is KGHSH and CDR2 LQKENI. DNA of the CDR3: TGTGCCAGCTCCCGAATGGGACAGGGGACTTACAATGAGCAGTTCTTC. Translation: CASSRMGQGTYNEQFF.

The chain employs TRBV7-8 and TRBJ1-1; unclear D gene. The CDR3 consists of 14 residues. The V gene lost 2 bases and the J gene lost 7 bases, with 14 bases spanning the gap. Germline V gene sequence: CDR1 SGHVS, CDR2 FQNEAQ. The CDR3 DNA sequence: TGTGCCAGCAGCTTACTACCAATGGTGGGTGAAGCTTTCTTT. It yields the protein CASSLLPMVGEAFF. Filled out from reference TRBV7-8 and TRBJ1-1, the complete variable domain reads GAGVSQSPRYKVAKRGQDVALRCDPISGHVSLFWYQQALGQGPEFLTYFQNEAQLDKSGLPSDRFFAERPEGSVSTLKIQRTQQEDSAVYLCASSLLPMVGEAFFGQGTRLTVV.

The genes are TRBV18 and TRBJ2-5, with 8 bases matching TRBD2. In germline, CDR1 is KGHSH, CDR2 LQKENI. The CDR3 has 14 amino acids. Germline trimming cut 6 bases from V and 2 bases from J; bases unmatched to any gene: 5. CDR3: CASSRLAQQETQYF. CDR3 DNA: TGTGCCAGCTCGAGACTAGCGCAACAAGAGACCCAGTACTTC.

This chain links TRBV2 with TRBJ1-4, with D unclear. V gave up 7 bases and J gave up 2 bases, with 14 bases separating them. The CDR3 loop spans 15 amino acids. CDR1 SNHLY and CDR2 FYNNEI come from the germline V gene. DNA of the CDR3: TGTGCCAGCACCGAGCTGGCGAGGACTAATGAAAAACTGTTTTTT. Encoded protein: CASTELARTNEKLFF.

The rearrangement uses TRBV30 and TRBJ2-7; 7 bases map to TRBD2. The germline CDR1 and CDR2 sequences are GTSNPN and SVGIG (reference sequence). The J segment lost 3 bases and the V segment lost 4 bases, leaving 3 bases of the junction unmatched. The CDR3 is made up of 12 amino acids. CDR3 sequence (DNA): TGTGCCTGGACTAGCGGATTCTACGAGCAGTACTTC. Translated, it gives CAWTSGFYEQYF.

This clone was recorded once. One end of the junction does not line up with germline, which may come from a read error. The V call is TRBV10-1, the J call TRBJ2-4; TRBD2 matches 12 bases. From germline, CDR1 is WNHNN and CDR2 SYGVQD (reference sequence). CDR3 length equals 20 residues. The CDR3 nucleotides read TGCGCCAGCAGTGAGGTCGGAGTCACGGTCCGACTAGCGGGAGAACGGTTTGGTCAATTC. Amino acids: CASSEVGVTVRLAGERFGQF.

V is TRBV7-9 and J is TRBJ1-3; D is undetermined. The CDR3 sequence is 15 residues long. V was clipped by 1 base and J by 2 bases, with 9 bases between them. Germline CDR1 SEHNR, CDR2 FQNEAQ (reference sequence). The CDR3 DNA is TGTGCCAGCAGCTTAGGGTCAGCTGCTGGAAACACCATATATTTT. Encoded protein: CASSLGSAAGNTIYF.